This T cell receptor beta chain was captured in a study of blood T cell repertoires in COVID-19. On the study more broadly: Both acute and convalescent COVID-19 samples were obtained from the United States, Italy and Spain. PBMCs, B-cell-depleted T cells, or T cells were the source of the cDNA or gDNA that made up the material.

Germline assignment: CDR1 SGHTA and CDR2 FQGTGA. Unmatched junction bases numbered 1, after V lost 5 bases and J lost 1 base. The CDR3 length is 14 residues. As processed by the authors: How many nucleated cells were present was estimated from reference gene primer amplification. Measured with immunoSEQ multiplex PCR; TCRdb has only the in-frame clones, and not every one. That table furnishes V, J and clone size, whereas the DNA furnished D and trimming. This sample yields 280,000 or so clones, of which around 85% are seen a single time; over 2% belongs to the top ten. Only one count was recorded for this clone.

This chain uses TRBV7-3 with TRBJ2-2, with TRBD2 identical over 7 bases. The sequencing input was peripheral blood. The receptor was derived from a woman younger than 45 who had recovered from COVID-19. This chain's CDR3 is CASSASGNTGELFF. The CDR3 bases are TGTGCCAGCAGCGCTAGCGGGAACACCGGGGAGCTGTTTTTT.